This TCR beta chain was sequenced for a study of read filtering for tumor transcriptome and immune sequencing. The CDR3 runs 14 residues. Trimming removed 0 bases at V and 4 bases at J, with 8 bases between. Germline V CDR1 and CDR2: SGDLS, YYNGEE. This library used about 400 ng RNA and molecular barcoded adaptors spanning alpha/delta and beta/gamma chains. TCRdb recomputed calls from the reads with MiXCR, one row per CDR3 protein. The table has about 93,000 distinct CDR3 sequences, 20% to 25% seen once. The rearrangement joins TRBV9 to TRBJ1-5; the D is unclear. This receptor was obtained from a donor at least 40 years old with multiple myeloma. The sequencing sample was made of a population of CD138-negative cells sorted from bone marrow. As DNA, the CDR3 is TGTGCCAGCAGCGTAGGGTCGGGAAATCAGCCCCAGCATTTT. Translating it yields CASSVGSGNQPQHF.